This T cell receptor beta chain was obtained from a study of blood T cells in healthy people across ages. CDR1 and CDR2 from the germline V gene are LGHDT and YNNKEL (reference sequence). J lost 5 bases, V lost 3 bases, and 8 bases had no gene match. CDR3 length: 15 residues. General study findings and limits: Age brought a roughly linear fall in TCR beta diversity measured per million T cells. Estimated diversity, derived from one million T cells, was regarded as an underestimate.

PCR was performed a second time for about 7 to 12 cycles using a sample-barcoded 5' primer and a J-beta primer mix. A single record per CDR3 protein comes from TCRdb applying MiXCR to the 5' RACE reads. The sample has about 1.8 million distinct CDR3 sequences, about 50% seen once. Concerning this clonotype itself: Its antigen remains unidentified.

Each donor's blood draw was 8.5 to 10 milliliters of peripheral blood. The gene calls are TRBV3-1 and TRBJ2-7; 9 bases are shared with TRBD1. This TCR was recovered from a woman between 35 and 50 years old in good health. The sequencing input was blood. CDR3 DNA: TGTGCCAGCAGCCACCCGACAGGGGGGGTGGACGAGCAGTACTTC. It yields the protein CASSHPTGGVDEQYF.